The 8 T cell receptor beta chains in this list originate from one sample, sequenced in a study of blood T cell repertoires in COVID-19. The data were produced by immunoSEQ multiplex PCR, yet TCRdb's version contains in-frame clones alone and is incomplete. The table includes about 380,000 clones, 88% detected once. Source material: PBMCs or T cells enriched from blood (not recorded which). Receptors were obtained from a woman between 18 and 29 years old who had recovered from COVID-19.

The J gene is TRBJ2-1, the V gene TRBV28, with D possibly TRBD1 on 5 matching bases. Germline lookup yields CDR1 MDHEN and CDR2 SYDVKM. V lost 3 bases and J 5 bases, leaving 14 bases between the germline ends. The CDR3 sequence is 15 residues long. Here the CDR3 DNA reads TGTGCCAGCAGTTTCCGATCACGACAGCACAATGAGCAGTTCTTC. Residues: CASSFRSRQHNEQFF.

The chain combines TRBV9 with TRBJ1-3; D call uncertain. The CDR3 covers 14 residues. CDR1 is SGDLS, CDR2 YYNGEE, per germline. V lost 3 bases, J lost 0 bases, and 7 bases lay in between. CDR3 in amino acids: CASSDEFSGNTIYF. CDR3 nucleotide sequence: TGTGCCAGCAGCGATGAGTTCTCTGGAAACACCATATATTTT.

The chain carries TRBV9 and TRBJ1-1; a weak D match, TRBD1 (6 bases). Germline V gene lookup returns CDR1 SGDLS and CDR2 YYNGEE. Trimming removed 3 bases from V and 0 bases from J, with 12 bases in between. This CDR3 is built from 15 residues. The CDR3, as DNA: TGTGCCAGCAGCGAACCCAGGGGAATGAACACTGAAGCTTTCTTT. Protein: CASSEPRGMNTEAFF.

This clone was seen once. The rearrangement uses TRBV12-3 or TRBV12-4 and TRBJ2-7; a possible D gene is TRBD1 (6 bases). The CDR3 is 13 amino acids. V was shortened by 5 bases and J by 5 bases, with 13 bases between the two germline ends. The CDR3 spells CASSEQGWNEQYF. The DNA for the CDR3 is TGTGCCAGCAGTGAACAGGGTTGGAACGAGCAGTACTTC.

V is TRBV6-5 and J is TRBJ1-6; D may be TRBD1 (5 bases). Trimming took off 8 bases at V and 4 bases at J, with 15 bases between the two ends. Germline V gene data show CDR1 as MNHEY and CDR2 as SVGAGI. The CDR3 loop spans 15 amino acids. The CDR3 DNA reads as TGTGCCAGCTGCAGGGAGGATGGGTATAATTCACCCCTCCACTTT. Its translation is CASCREDGYNSPLHF.

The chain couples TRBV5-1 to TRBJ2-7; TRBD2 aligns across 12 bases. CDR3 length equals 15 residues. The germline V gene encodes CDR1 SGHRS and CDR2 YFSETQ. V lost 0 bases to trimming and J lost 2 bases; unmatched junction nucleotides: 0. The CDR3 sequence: CASSLGTSGTYEQYF. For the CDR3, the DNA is TGCGCCAGCAGCTTGGGGACTAGCGGGACCTACGAGCAGTACTTC.

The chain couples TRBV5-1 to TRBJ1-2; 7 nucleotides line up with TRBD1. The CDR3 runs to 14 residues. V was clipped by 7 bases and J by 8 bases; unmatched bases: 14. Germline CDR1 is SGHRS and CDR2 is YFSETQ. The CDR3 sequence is CASGRTGDAEGYTF. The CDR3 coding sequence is TGCGCCAGCGGAAGAACAGGGGACGCTGAGGGCTACACCTTC.

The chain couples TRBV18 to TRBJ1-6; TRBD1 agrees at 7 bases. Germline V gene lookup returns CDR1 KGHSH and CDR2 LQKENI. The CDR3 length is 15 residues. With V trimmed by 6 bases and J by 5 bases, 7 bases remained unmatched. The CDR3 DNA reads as TGTGCCAGCTCCCGGCGACAGGGCCATAATTCACCCCTCCACTTT. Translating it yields CASSRRQGHNSPLHF. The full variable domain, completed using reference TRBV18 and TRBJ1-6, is NAGVMQNPRHLVRRRGQEARLRCSPMKGHSHVYWYRQLPEEGLKFMVYLQKENIIDESGMPKERFSAEFPKEGPSILRIQQVVRGDSAAYFCASSRRQGHNSPLHFGNGTRLTVT.